These T cell receptor beta chains were read from a single sample in a study of blood T cells in healthy people across ages. TCRdb re-called the 5' RACE reads with MiXCR, one entry per CDR3 protein. The data hold 1 million or so distinct CDR3 sequences, with about 25% observed a single time. These data also formed part of another study, on T cells of mothers and their children.

Sample: blood. These TCRs come from a girl aged 2 to 10 in good health. The CDR3 runs from the conserved cysteine through the conserved F or W. Part of the rows lack a size; the others show once, few, many or a class for expanded clones.

cdr3_aa: CASSLREYLEEGVQETQYF; v_call: TRBV7-9; clone_size: few
cdr3_aa: CASSGWQETSGIEQFF; v_call: TRBV7-9; clone_size: few
cdr3_aa: CASATGSYEQYF; v_call: TRBV5-6; clone_size: few
cdr3_aa: CASTPDRGDIQYF; v_call: TRBV19; clone_size: few
cdr3_aa: CASSWTGQGNEKLFF; v_call: TRBV5-4; clone_size: NA
cdr3_aa: CSVEAPYEQYF; v_call: TRBV29-1; clone_size: few
cdr3_aa: CASSRLQQTEQFF; v_call: TRBV14; clone_size: NA
cdr3_aa: CAIRQDTGTILTDTQYF; v_call: TRBV7-9; clone_size: NA
cdr3_aa: CASSLGLAGDRVERSYNEQFF; v_call: TRBV11-2; clone_size: NA
cdr3_aa: CASSLYSKTWLRGSPLHF; v_call: TRBV28; clone_size: NA
cdr3_aa: CASSQISQGIYEQYF; v_call: TRBV4-3; clone_size: NA
cdr3_aa: CSARVASQETQYF; v_call: TRBV20-1; clone_size: NA
cdr3_aa: CASSFRGLAGFEQYF; v_call: TRBV6-2/TRBV6-3; clone_size: NA
cdr3_aa: CATSEGTNYEQYF; v_call: TRBV24-1; clone_size: NA
cdr3_aa: CASSLSTTTVLAWYEQFF; v_call: TRBV5-6; clone_size: NA
cdr3_aa: CASSPLAGLQETQYF; v_call: TRBV19; clone_size: few
cdr3_aa: CASSWVPNTEAFF; v_call: TRBV12-3/TRBV12-4; clone_size: NA
cdr3_aa: CSARTSGSLPSYNEQFF; v_call: TRBV20-1; clone_size: NA
cdr3_aa: CASSIGQGGGYTF; v_call: TRBV19; clone_size: NA
cdr3_aa: CASTQGLTAGAYGYTF; v_call: TRBV9; clone_size: NA
cdr3_aa: CSASGMSAEAFF; v_call: TRBV20-1; clone_size: few
cdr3_aa: CSARDGSIKETQYF; v_call: TRBV20-1; clone_size: NA
cdr3_aa: CVIKGDSPTDTQYF; v_call: TRBV10-3; clone_size: NA
cdr3_aa: CASSPGTGLSTLGEQFF; v_call: TRBV5-6; clone_size: NA
cdr3_aa: CSVRPGQGQETQYF; v_call: TRBV29-1; clone_size: NA
cdr3_aa: CASASGDGTMVEQFF; v_call: TRBV12-5; clone_size: NA
cdr3_aa: CASSRSPGTSGPYNEQFF; v_call: TRBV7-6; clone_size: NA
cdr3_aa: CSARLDGGSEEQYF; v_call: TRBV20-1; clone_size: few
cdr3_aa: CASGRENRNTGELFF; v_call: TRBV4-2; clone_size: NA
cdr3_aa: CASSPRGDSSGANVLTF; v_call: TRBV12-3/TRBV12-4; clone_size: few
cdr3_aa: CASSDTGTGGGYEKLFF; v_call: TRBV4-3; clone_size: few
cdr3_aa: CSDRASLGETQYF; v_call: TRBV29-1; clone_size: NA
cdr3_aa: CASSLSLPPGANVLTF; v_call: TRBV27; clone_size: NA
cdr3_aa: CAISEFRGNQPQHF; v_call: TRBV10-3; clone_size: few
cdr3_aa: CASSYSTGMGQFF; v_call: TRBV9; clone_size: NA
cdr3_aa: CASSFGVAGGSVEQFF; v_call: TRBV28; clone_size: NA
cdr3_aa: CASSDWARLSYEQYF; v_call: TRBV2; clone_size: few
cdr3_aa: CASSPQGNGFSNEQFF; v_call: TRBV12-3/TRBV12-4; clone_size: NA
cdr3_aa: CATSRDSLDGEQYF; v_call: TRBV15; clone_size: few
cdr3_aa: CASSQDLLQGAHRVAGYTF; v_call: TRBV4-3; clone_size: few
cdr3_aa: CASSPPRLTRETQYF; v_call: TRBV28; clone_size: NA
cdr3_aa: CASREGKSYEQYF; v_call: TRBV5-1; clone_size: few
cdr3_aa: CASSPATSHEQFF; v_call: TRBV6-5; clone_size: NA
cdr3_aa: CSVEMVSIEQGEETQYF; v_call: TRBV29-1; clone_size: NA
cdr3_aa: CASSFVGTNYEQYF; v_call: TRBV5-6; clone_size: NA
cdr3_aa: CASARGADYEQYF; v_call: TRBV10-2; clone_size: few
cdr3_aa: CASSLDGKDYGYTF; v_call: TRBV7-2; clone_size: NA
cdr3_aa: CSARAGNTIYF; v_call: TRBV20-1; clone_size: NA
cdr3_aa: CASSRGVNQPQHF; v_call: TRBV4-3; clone_size: many
cdr3_aa: CASRRGQGVTGELFF; v_call: TRBV4-3; clone_size: NA
cdr3_aa: CAISDPGTVSYEQYF; v_call: TRBV10-3; clone_size: many
cdr3_aa: CASSVPITTNEELFF; v_call: TRBV6-1; clone_size: NA
cdr3_aa: CASSSPLGLAGLGDTQYF; v_call: TRBV7-3; clone_size: NA
cdr3_aa: CASKEGMNTEAFF; v_call: TRBV12-3/TRBV12-4; clone_size: NA
cdr3_aa: CASSFQTGGPTDTQYF; v_call: TRBV28; clone_size: NA
cdr3_aa: CASSGHPGLTYEQYF; v_call: TRBV6-2/TRBV6-3; clone_size: few
cdr3_aa: CASSQILGSYEQYF; v_call: TRBV4-3; clone_size: few
cdr3_aa: CASSFIRGRSDTQYF; v_call: TRBV7-9; clone_size: few
cdr3_aa: CAISEGDPDTQYF; v_call: TRBV10-3; clone_size: many
cdr3_aa: CASRRDRDVPEAFF; v_call: TRBV6-5; clone_size: NA